Here is one T cell receptor beta chain with its context. Its antigen remains unidentified. Base-call qualities are not available, and no considerably larger clone is one nucleotide away. V gives up 6 bases and J gives up 6 bases, and the segment between their germline ends measures 18 bases. The CDR3 covers 15 residues, taking in both the cysteine and the phenylalanine. The DNA shown is the 45-base CDR3, in frame from base 1. The CDR1 and CDR2 encoded by the germline V gene are MNHNS and SASEGT. Library method: the immunoSEQ multiplex PCR assay. For most patients, genomic DNA was isolated using the Qiagen DNeasy Blood and Tissue Kit and was shipped frozen to Adaptive Biotechnologies for TCR sequencing. Adaptive Biotechnologies carried out high-throughput TCR-beta CDR3 sequencing of genomic DNA for most patients. The original methods were these. TCR sequencing data were retrieved from Adaptive's ImmunoSEQ software for 18 patients, whereas a few other patients were processed with MiXCR and VDJtools. CD4 versus CD8 sorting errors were corrected by removing sequences found in both subsets at a frequency ratio below 5:1. CDR3 nucleotide sequences shared between donor and recipient were removed because the origin of such sequences could not be assigned. To count as alloreactive, a clone needed at least 2-fold expansion over unstimulated cells and a minimum CFSE-low frequency of 0.002% (template counts) or 0.001% (read counts). A clone was considered mappable if detected in the sequenced pre-transplant spleen, lymph node, or MLR CFSE-low populations of the donor or recipient. Cumulative frequency of alloreactive clones was calculated as a percentage of all sequences weighted by copy number. The clones in this table, taken by TCRdb from immuneACCESS, are in-frame only. Not every clone is retained; where verified, under half of the shortfall comes from an unresolved V gene, and the cause of the rest is unknown. The V and J calls and the clone size are those of that table, but D and trimming were determined from the DNA. This sample gives about 120,000 clones in total; over 75% of them show up just once. The top ten hold roughly 0.17% of the sample.

These data come from a study of graft-versus-host responses after intestinal transplantation (dated by TCRdb to the early 2020s). For context, the study as a whole: The transplants that recipients got were multivisceral, liver-intestinal, or isolated intestinal. Every recipient was given anti-thymocyte globulin induction, then maintenance tacrolimus and steroids for two to three years. Graft-versus-host and host-versus-graft alloreactive T cell clones were tracked in the graft, circulation and bone marrow after intestinal transplantation using bulk TCR-beta CDR3 sequencing. Alloreactive clones were identified by sequencing pre-transplant mixed lymphocyte reaction products and comparing them with unstimulated pre-transplant donor and recipient T cells. The cohort enrolled 20 to 25 intestinal transplant recipients, one of whom was a retransplant, and a few patients without pretransplant specimens were excluded. A peak of at least 4% donor T cells among recipient peripheral blood mononuclear cells was the definition used for donor T cell macrochimerism. Instead of going to the commercial service, samples from a few later patients were sequenced in-house on an Illumina MiSeq and processed with MiXCR. General conclusions and limits of the study: GvH clones were detected in recipient bone marrow, and some appeared earlier in ileal mucosa or blood, consistent with an intestinal mucosal origin. High GvH to HvG T cell clonal ratios were observed in the allografts of patients with donor T cell macrochimerism. Peak levels of circulating GvH clones were associated with declines in HvG clones early after transplant. The relatively low number and heterogeneity of intestinal transplant patients limited the conclusions.

This specimen's time point label, per the study, means: cells obtained before transplantation from donor or recipient. CD3+CD4+ and CD3+CD8+ populations were FACS-sorted from unstimulated pre-transplant donor and recipient cells taken from spleen or lymph nodes. The clonotype was recovered from a human donor who received an intestinal transplant. The rearrangement combines TRBV6-1 with TRBJ2-1; TRBD2 might be the D gene, on 6 matching bases. Here the sequenced sample was unstimulated CD4+ T cells sorted from spleen or lymph node cells, taken before intestinal transplant. CDR3 region: CASSLQLAVGNEQFF. The sequence in DNA is TGTGCCAGCAGCCTCCAACTAGCCGTGGGCAATGAGCAGTTCTTC.